One sample yielded the 20 T cell receptor beta chains listed below, sequenced in a study of beta chain features in type 1 diabetes. Since all of the isolated RNA was reverse transcribed, expressed TCRB transcripts were what got sequenced. Assay used: immunoSEQ multiplex PCR; TCRdb lists only in-frame clones, some missing. Of approximately 140,000 clones in the sample, 6.9% are singletons; the top ten hold around 1.5%. The sample was central memory CD4+ T cells from blood. All receptors come from a woman aged 25-40 years in good health.

The chain employs TRBV4-2 and TRBJ2-7; 8 nucleotides align to TRBD2. CDR1 and CDR2 from the germline V gene are LGHNA and YNFKEQ. The junction had 9 bases not matched to a gene; V was cut back by 1 base and J by 4 bases. This CDR3 spans 16 amino acids. CDR3 nucleotides: TGTGCCAGCAGCCAAGTAGGCAGCGGGAGAGTATACGAGCAGTACTTC. This encodes CASSQVGSGRVYEQYF.

The chain uses TRBV6-6 and TRBJ1-5; D is perhaps TRBD1 (6 bases). Trimming left V 7 bases short and J 7 bases short, with 11 bases between. Germline V lookup: CDR1 MNHNY, CDR2 SVGAGI (reference sequence). The CDR3 length is 12 residues. CDR3 in DNA: TGTGCCAGCACCCAGGGGAGACAGCCCCAGCATTTT. It yields the protein CASTQGRQPQHF.

This chain connects TRBV4-1 to TRBJ2-7; 16 nucleotides agree with TRBD2. The germline CDR1 and CDR2 sequences are MGHRA and YSYEKL. The CDR3 spans 18 residues. V lost 2 bases, J lost 5 bases, and 9 bases stayed unmatched. The CDR3 sequence is CASSQKGTSGRARDEQYF. As DNA, the CDR3 is TGCGCCAGCAGCCAAAAGGGGACTAGCGGGAGGGCCCGGGACGAGCAGTACTTC.

The chain joins TRBV7-2 to TRBJ2-7; TRBD2 matches at 10 bases. CDR1 is SGHTA, CDR2 FQGNSA, per germline. V lost 2 bases and J lost 4; bases outside the gene matches: 8. The length of the CDR3 is 16 residues. The CDR3 region has the DNA TGTGCCAGCAGCTTACCTAGCGGGAGCGGGAGGTACGAGCAGTACTTC. Translation gives CASSLPSGSGRYEQYF.

Details on this clone: The same CDR3 arises from other DNA sequences in this sample as well. V and J are TRBV7-2 and TRBJ2-3; possible D gene TRBD1, 6 bases. Trimming shortened V by 5 bases and J by 0 bases, and 9 bases separated the two germline ends. Germline assignment: CDR1 SGHTA and CDR2 FQGNSA. CDR3 length: 14 amino acids. CDR3 loop: CASSPGHSTDTQYF. CDR3 DNA: TGTGCCAGCAGCCCGGGACACAGCACAGATACGCAGTATTTT. The variable domain in full, completed from reference TRBV7-2 and TRBJ2-3, reads GAGVSQSPSNKVTEKGKDVELRCDPISGHTALYWYRQSLGQGLEFLIYFQGNSAPDKSGLPSDRFSAERTGGSVSTLTIQRTQQEDSAVYLCASSPGHSTDTQYFGPGTRLTVL.

The chain combines TRBV2 with TRBJ2-1; TRBD2 agrees at 14 bases. CDR1 is SNHLY and CDR2 is FYNNEI in the germline V gene. CDR3 length equals 15 residues. V gave up 5 bases and J gave up 12 bases; unmatched junction bases: 9. The CDR3 region has the DNA TGTGCCAGCAGTAAGAGGGGACTAGCGGGAGAGCGGCAGTTCTTC. The encoded protein is CASSKRGLAGERQFF. Variable domain in full (rest from reference TRBV2 and TRBJ2-1): EPEVTQTPSHQVTQMGQEVILRCVPISNHLYFYWYRQILGQKVEFLVSFYNNEISEKSEIFDDQFSVERPDGSNFTLKIRSTKLEDSAMYFCASSKRGLAGERQFFGPGTRLTVL.

This clone was detected only a few times. J is TRBJ2-1 and V is TRBV6-1, with D uncertain. The V gene's germline CDR1 is MNHNS and CDR2 SASEGT. The CDR3 totals 14 residues. Trimming stripped 8 bases from V and 0 bases from J, with 11 bases between. CDR3 sequence: CASGLSGSYNEQFF. DNA for the CDR3: TGTGCCAGCGGCTTATCGGGCTCCTACAATGAGCAGTTCTTC.

Only a few counts were recorded for this clone. J is TRBJ2-1 and V is TRBV7-8, with TRBD1 identical over 7 bases. CDR3 length: 15 amino acids. V gave up 2 bases and J gave up 3 bases; unmatched junction bases: 4. Germline lookup yields CDR1 SGHVS and CDR2 FQNEAQ. The chain's CDR3 is CASSLSQGDYNEQFF. CDR3 in DNA: TGTGCCAGCAGCTTATCCCAGGGGGACTACAATGAGCAGTTCTTC. Full variable domain (rest looked up from reference TRBV7-8 and TRBJ2-1): GAGVSQSPRYKVAKRGQDVALRCDPISGHVSLFWYQQALGQGPEFLTYFQNEAQLDKSGLPSDRFFAERPEGSVSTLKIQRTQQEDSAVYLCASSLSQGDYNEQFFGPGTRLTVL.

This clone was counted between two and nine times. The chain has TRBV7-9 and TRBJ2-1, with TRBD1 matching over 9 bases. After removal of 2 bases from V and 6 bases from J, the junction contained 11 bases not matched to a gene. The CDR3 length is 17 residues. Germline assignment: CDR1 SEHNR and CDR2 FQNEAQ (reference sequence). Here the CDR3 DNA reads TGTGCCAGCAGCTTAAGAATCGGGACAGGGAGGGCCAATGAGCAGTTCTTC. Residues: CASSLRIGTGRANEQFF.

This clone was picked up a small number of times. The rearrangement joins TRBV5-1 to TRBJ2-3; 7 bases fit TRBD1. The CDR3 covers 15 residues. V shed 1 base, J shed 1 base, and the junction held 3 bases outside the gene matches. Germline V gene data show CDR1 as SGHRS and CDR2 as YFSETQ. The CDR3 sequence: CASSLRQGGTDTQYF. Written as DNA, the CDR3 is TGCGCCAGCAGCTTGCGGCAGGGGGGCACAGATACGCAGTATTTT.

This clone was seen more than once but under ten times. The genes are TRBV20-1 and TRBJ2-3; perhaps TRBD1 as D (6 bases). V lost 5 bases, J lost 5 bases, and 8 bases lay in between. The CDR3 has 11 amino acids. CDR1 DFQATT and CDR2 SNEGSKA come from the germline V gene (reference sequence). The CDR3 DNA sequence: TGCAGTGCTCCCAGGGGAGATACGCAGTATTTT. This sequence encodes CSAPRGDTQYF.

This clone has just a few counts. This chain joins TRBV11-3 and TRBJ2-2; tentative D call: TRBD1 (6 bases). Germline CDR1 SGHNT, CDR2 YENEEA. Between the trimmed V and J ends, which lost 7 bases and 0 bases, there was a span of 9 bases. The CDR3 spans 14 residues. DNA of the CDR3: TGTGCCAGCAAGGGACAAACGAACACCGGGGAGCTGTTTTTT. Its translation: CASKGQTNTGELFF.

About this clone: A much larger clone is a single base away; this may be a read error. This rearrangement joins TRBV6-1 to TRBJ2-3; D unclear. The ends were cut back, 6 bases at V and 2 bases at J, with 6 bases in the middle. Germline loops: CDR1 MNHNS, CDR2 SASEGT. CDR3 length: 12 amino acids. CDR3 sequence: CASSYYTDTQYF. Here the CDR3 DNA reads TGTGCCAGCAGCTACTACACAGATACGCAGTATTTT.

This clone has a handful of counts. This chain joins TRBV29-1 and TRBJ1-1, with D hard to call. This CDR3 has 12 residues. Between the trimmed V and J ends, which lost 4 bases and 1 base, there was a span of 7 bases. The V gene's germline CDR1 is SQVTM and CDR2 ANQGSEA. The CDR3 spells CSVGAANTEAFF. Here the CDR3 DNA reads TGCAGCGTTGGAGCGGCGAACACTGAAGCTTTCTTT.

This clone was seen once. The V call is TRBV28, the J call TRBJ2-7, with 8 bases fitting TRBD1. V shed 6 bases, J shed 2 bases, and the junction held 3 bases outside the gene matches. The CDR3 contains 13 residues. Germline values: CDR1 MDHEN, CDR2 SYDVKM. CDR3 DNA: TGTGCCAGCAGCCGGGGACAGGCCTACGAGCAGTACTTC. It yields the protein CASSRGQAYEQYF.

The genes are TRBV7-9 and TRBJ2-2, with 8 nucleotides matching TRBD2. The CDR3 length is 14 residues. Trimming at V came to 7 bases and at J to 4 bases, leaving 5 bases not matched to a gene. Germline CDR1 SEHNR, CDR2 FQNEAQ (reference sequence). CDR3 amino acids: CASILAGRTGELFF. The CDR3 DNA is TGTGCCAGCATTTTAGCGGGGCGCACCGGGGAGCTGTTTTTT.

CDR3 amino acids: CASSFFERNTEAFF. As DNA, the CDR3 is TGTGCCAGCAGCTTTTTTGAGAGGAACACTGAAGCTTTCTTT. This rearrangement joins TRBV7-3 to TRBJ1-1, with D uncertain. The CDR3 runs to 14 residues. V dropped 3 bases and J dropped 1 base, with 9 bases sitting between them. Germline V gives CDR1 SGHTA, CDR2 FQGTGA.

The chain combines TRBV6-1 with TRBJ2-1; 10 bases line up with TRBD2. Germline V CDR1 and CDR2: MNHNS, SASEGT. The CDR3 consists of 20 residues. V was pared by 0 bases and J by 8 bases, with 19 bases of the junction left unmatched. CDR3 protein: CASSEAVASGRAGLIDEQFF. The CDR3 DNA reads TGTGCCAGCAGTGAAGCGGTCGCTAGCGGGAGAGCCGGACTTATAGATGAGCAGTTCTTC.

Written as DNA, the CDR3 is TGTGCCAGCAGCAACGTGGCCAGGGGGCTCTCCAATGAGCAGTTCTTC. This gives the protein CASSNVARGLSNEQFF. This rearrangement joins TRBV7-2 to TRBJ2-1; 8 bases map to TRBD1. Trimming removed 5 bases from V and 6 bases from J; junction bases left unmatched: 12. The germline CDR1 and CDR2 sequences are SGHTA and FQGNSA. This CDR3 is built from 16 residues. Variable domain in full (rest from reference TRBV7-2 and TRBJ2-1): GAGVSQSPSNKVTEKGKDVELRCDPISGHTALYWYRQSLGQGLEFLIYFQGNSAPDKSGLPSDRFSAERTGGSVSTLTIQRTQQEDSAVYLCASSNVARGLSNEQFFGPGTRLTVL.

There are a few counts of this clone. The CDR3 coding sequence is TGCGCCAGCAGCGAGGGGACAGCCAAAAATGAGCAGTTCTTC. This sequence encodes CASSEGTAKNEQFF. The rearrangement links TRBV5-1 to TRBJ2-1, with 7 bases aligning to TRBD1. With 4 bases clipped from V and 7 bases from J, the junction kept 8 bases outside the gene matches. The germline gives CDR1 SGHRS, CDR2 YFSETQ. There are 14 residues in the CDR3.